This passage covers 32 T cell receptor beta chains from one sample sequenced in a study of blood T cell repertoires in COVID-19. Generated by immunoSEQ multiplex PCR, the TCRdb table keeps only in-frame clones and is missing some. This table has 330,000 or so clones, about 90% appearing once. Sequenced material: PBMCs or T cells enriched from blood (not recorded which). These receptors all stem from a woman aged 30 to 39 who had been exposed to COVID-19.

CDR3 amino acids: CASSPTTYGYTF. CDR3 nucleotide sequence: TGTGCCAGCAGCCCCACTACCTATGGCTACACCTTC. The chain is built from TRBV11-2 and TRBJ1-2; D is uncertain. This CDR3 is 12 amino acids long. V was trimmed by 5 bases and J by 4 bases, leaving 8 bases between them. Germline CDR1 and CDR2: SGHAT and FQNNGV.

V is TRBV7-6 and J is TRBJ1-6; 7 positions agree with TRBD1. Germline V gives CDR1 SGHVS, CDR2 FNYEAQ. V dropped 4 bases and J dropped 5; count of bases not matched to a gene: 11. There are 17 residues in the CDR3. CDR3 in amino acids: CASSWGNRQGHNSPLHF. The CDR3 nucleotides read TGTGCCAGCAGCTGGGGGAATCGACAGGGACATAATTCACCCCTCCACTTT. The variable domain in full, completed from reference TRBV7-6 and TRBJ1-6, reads GAGVSQSPRYKVTKRGQDVALRCDPISGHVSLYWYRQALGQGPEFLTYFNYEAQQDKSGLPNDRFSAERPEGSISTLTIQRTEQRDSAMYRCASSWGNRQGHNSPLHFGNGTRLTVT.

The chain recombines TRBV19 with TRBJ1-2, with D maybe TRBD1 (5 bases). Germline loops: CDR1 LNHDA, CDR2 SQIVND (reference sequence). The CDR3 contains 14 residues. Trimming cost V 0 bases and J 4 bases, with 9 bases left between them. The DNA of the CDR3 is TGTGCCAGTAGTATAGACCAGCAGGGCTATGGCTACACCTTC. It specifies CASSIDQQGYGYTF.

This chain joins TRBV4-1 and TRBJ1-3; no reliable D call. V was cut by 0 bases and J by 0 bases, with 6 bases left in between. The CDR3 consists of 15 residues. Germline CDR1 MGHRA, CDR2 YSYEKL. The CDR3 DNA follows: TGCGCCAGCAGCCAAGATTCTAACTCTGGAAACACCATATATTTT. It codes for CASSQDSNSGNTIYF.

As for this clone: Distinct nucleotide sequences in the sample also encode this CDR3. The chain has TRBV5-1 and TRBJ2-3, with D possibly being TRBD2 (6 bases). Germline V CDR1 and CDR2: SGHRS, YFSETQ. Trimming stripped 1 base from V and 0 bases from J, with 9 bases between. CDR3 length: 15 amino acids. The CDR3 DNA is TGCGCCAGCAGCTTGCGCGGGACTAGCACAGATACGCAGTATTTT. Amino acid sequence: CASSLRGTSTDTQYF.

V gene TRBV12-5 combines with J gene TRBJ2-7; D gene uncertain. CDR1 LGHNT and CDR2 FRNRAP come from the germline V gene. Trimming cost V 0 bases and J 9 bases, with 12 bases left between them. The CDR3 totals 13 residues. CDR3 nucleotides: TGTGCTAGTGGTTTGGTACTGTCGAGAGGGCAGTACTTC. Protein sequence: CASGLVLSRGQYF.

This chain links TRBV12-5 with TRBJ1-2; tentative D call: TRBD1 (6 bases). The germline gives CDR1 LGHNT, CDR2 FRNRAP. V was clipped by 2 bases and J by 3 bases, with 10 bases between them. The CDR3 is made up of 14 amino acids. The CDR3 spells CASGLSPGDYGYTF. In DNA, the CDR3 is TGTGCTAGTGGTTTGTCCCCAGGGGACTATGGCTACACCTTC.

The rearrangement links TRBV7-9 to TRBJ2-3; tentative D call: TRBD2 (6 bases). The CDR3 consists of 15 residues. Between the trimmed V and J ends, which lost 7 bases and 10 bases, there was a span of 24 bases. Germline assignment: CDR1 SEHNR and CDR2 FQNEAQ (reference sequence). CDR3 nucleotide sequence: TGTGCCAGCACGAACCGCGGCGGGACCCTGGGGGCGCAGTATTTT. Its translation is CASTNRGGTLGAQYF.

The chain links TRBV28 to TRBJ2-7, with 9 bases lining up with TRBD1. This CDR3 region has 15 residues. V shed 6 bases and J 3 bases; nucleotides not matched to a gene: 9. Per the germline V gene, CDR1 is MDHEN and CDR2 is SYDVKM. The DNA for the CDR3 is TGTGCCAGCAGCCGATCCGGGACAGGGTACTACGAGCAGTACTTC. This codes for CASSRSGTGYYEQYF.

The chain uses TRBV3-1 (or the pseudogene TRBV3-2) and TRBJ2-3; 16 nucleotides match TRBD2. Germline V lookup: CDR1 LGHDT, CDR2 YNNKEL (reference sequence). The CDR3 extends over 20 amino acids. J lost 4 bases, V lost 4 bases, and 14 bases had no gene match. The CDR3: CASSPSMGTSGRGAPDTQYF. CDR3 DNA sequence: TGTGCCAGCAGCCCCTCTATGGGGACTAGCGGGAGGGGGGCCCCAGATACGCAGTATTTT.

The CDR3 sequence is CASSLRQGTTGNTIYF. The CDR3 DNA follows: TGTGCCAGCAGCCTTCGACAGGGGACTACTGGAAACACCATATATTTT. V is TRBV11-2 and J is TRBJ1-3; 8 bases are shared with TRBD1. V lost 5 bases, J lost 2 bases, and 8 bases stayed unmatched. Germline CDR1 and CDR2: SGHAT and FQNNGV. The CDR3 runs to 16 residues.

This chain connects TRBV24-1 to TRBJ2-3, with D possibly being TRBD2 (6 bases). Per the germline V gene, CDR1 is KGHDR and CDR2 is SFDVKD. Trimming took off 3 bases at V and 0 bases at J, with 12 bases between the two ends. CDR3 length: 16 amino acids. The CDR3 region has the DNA TGTGCCACCAGTGATCGAGCGGGCCCCAGCACAGATACGCAGTATTTT. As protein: CATSDRAGPSTDTQYF.

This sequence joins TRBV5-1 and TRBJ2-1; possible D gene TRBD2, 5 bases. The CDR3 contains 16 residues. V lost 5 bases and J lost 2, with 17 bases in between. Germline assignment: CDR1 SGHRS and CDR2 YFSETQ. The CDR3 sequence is CASRSRAEGAYNEQFF. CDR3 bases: TGCGCCAGCAGGTCGAGAGCGGAAGGCGCCTACAATGAGCAGTTCTTC.

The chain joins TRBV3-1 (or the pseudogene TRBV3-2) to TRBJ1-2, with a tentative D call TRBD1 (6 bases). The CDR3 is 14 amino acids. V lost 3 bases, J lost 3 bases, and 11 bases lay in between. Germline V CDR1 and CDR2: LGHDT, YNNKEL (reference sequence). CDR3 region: CASSHSGADYGYTF. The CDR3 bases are TGTGCCAGCAGCCATTCAGGGGCTGACTATGGCTACACCTTC.

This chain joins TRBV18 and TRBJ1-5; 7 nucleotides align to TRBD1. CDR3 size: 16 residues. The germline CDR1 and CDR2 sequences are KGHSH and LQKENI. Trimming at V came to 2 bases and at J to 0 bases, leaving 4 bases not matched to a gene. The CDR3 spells CASSPDRVVSNQPQHF. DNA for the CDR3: TGTGCCAGCTCACCAGACAGGGTAGTTAGCAATCAGCCCCAGCATTTT.

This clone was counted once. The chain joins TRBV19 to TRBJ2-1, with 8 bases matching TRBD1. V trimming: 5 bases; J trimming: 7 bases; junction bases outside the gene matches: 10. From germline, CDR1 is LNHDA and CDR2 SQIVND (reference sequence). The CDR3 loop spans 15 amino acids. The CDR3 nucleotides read TGTGCCAGTAGTTTAACCAGGGGGCCTAGAAATGAGCAGTTCTTC. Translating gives CASSLTRGPRNEQFF.

The CDR3 nucleotides read TGTGCCAGCAGCCCCCCGACAGGAGAGAACACTGAAGCTTTCTTT. It specifies CASSPPTGENTEAFF. This chain links TRBV5-4 with TRBJ1-1; D perhaps matches TRBD1 (6 bases). The CDR3 is 15 amino acids. In germline, CDR1 is SGHNT, CDR2 YYREEE (reference sequence). V lost 4 bases and J 1 base, leaving 14 bases between the germline ends.

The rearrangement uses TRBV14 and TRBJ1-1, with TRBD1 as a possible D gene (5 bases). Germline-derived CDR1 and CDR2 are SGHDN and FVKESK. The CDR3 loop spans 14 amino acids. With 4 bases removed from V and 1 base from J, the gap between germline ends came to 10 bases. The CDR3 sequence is CASSPQQGNTEAFF. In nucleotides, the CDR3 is TGTGCCAGCAGCCCCCAGCAGGGGAACACTGAAGCTTTCTTT.

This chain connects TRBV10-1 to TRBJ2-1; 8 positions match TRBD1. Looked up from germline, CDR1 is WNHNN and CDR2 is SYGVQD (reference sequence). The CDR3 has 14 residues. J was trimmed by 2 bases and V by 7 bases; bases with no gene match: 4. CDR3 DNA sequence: TGCGCCAGCAAAACAGGGGGACCCTACAATGAGCAGTTCTTC. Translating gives CASKTGGPYNEQFF.

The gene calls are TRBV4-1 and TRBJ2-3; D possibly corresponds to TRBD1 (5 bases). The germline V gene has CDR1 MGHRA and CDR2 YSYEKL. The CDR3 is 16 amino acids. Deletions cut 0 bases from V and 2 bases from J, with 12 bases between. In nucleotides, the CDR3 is TGCGCCAGCAGCCAAGATCGAGGCGGACACACAGATACGCAGTATTTT. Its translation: CASSQDRGGHTDTQYF.

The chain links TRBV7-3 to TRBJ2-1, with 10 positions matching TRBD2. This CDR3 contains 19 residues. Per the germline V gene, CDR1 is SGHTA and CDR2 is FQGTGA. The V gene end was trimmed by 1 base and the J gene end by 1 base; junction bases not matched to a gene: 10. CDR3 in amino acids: CASSLIPSGRGYSYNEQFF. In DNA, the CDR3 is TGTGCCAGCAGCTTAATCCCTAGCGGGAGAGGTTATTCCTACAATGAGCAGTTCTTC.

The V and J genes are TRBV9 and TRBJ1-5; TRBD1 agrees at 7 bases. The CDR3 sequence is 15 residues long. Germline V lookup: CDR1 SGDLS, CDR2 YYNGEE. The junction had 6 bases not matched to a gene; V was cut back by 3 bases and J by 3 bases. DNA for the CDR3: TGTGCCAGCAGCGCTCAGGGGGAGCTCAATCAGCCCCAGCATTTT. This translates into CASSAQGELNQPQHF.

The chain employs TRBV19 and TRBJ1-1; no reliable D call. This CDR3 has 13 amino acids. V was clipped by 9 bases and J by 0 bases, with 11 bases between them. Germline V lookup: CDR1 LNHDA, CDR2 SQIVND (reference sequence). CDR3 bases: TGTGCCAGCTCCAGGCGGGTGAACACTGAAGCTTTCTTT. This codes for CASSRRVNTEAFF.

The CDR3 here is CSASRDTQYF. The CDR3 DNA follows: TGCAGTGCTAGCCGAGATACGCAGTATTTT. This rearrangement joins TRBV20-1 to TRBJ2-3; no reliable D call. Germline CDR1 is DFQATT and CDR2 is SNEGSKA (reference sequence). The CDR3 has 10 amino acids. V gave up 3 bases and J gave up 5 bases, with 3 bases separating them.

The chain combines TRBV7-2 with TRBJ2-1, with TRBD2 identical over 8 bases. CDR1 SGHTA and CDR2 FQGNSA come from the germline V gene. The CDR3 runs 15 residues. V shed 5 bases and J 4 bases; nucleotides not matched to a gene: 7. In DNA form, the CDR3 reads TGTGCCAGCAGCGTATGGACTAGCCAGTACAATGAGCAGTTCTTC. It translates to CASSVWTSQYNEQFF.

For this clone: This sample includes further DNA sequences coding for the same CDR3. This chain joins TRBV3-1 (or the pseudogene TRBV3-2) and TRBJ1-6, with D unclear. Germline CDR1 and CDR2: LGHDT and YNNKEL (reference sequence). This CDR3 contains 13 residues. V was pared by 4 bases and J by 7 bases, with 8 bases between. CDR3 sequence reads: CASSPTANSPLHF. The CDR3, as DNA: TGTGCCAGCAGCCCCACAGCCAATTCACCCCTCCACTTT.

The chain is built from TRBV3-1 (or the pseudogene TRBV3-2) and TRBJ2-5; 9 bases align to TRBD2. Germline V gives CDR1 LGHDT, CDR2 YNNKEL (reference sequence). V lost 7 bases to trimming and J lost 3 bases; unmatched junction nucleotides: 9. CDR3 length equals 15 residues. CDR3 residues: CASTLGLAGKETQYF. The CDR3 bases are TGTGCCAGCACTCTAGGGCTAGCGGGAAAAGAGACCCAGTACTTC.

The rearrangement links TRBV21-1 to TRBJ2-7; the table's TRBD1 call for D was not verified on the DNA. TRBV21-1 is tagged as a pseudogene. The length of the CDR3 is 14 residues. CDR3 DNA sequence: TGTGCCAGCACCACTGGACAGTTCTCCTACGAGCAGTACTTC. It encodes CASTTGQFSYEQYF.

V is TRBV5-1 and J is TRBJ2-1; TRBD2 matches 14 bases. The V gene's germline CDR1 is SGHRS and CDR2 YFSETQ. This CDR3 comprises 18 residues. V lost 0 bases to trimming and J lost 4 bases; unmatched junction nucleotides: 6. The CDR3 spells CASSLAGTSGSIYNEQFF. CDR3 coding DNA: TGCGCCAGCAGCTTGGCCGGGACTAGCGGGAGCATTTACAATGAGCAGTTCTTC. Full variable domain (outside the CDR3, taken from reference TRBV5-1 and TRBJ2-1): KAGVTQTPRYLIKTRGQQVTLSCSPISGHRSVSWYQQTPGQGLQFLFEYFSETQRNKGNFPGRFSGRQFSNSRSEMNVSTLELGDSALYLCASSLAGTSGSIYNEQFFGPGTRLTVL.

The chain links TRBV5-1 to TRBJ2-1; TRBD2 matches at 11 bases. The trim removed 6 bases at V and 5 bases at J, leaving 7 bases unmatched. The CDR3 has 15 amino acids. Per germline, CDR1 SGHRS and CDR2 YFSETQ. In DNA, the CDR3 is TGCGCCAGCAACTCCTTACTAGCGGGGGACAATGAGCAGTTCTTC. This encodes CASNSLLAGDNEQFF. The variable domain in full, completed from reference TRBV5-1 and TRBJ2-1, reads KAGVTQTPRYLIKTRGQQVTLSCSPISGHRSVSWYQQTPGQGLQFLFEYFSETQRNKGNFPGRFSGRQFSNSRSEMNVSTLELGDSALYLCASNSLLAGDNEQFFGPGTRLTVL.

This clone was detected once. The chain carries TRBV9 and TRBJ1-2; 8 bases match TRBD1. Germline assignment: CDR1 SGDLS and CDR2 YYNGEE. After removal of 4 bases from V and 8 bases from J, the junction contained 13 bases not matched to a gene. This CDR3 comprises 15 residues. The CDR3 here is CASSRLSQGALGYTF. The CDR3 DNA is TGTGCCAGCAGCCGTCTTTCGCAGGGGGCGCTCGGCTACACCTTC.

CDR3 loop: CASSLGMVQGIVFGELFF. The CDR3, as DNA: TGTGCCAGCAGCTTGGGTATGGTACAGGGTATCGTTTTCGGGGAGCTGTTTTTT. The genes are TRBV5-8 and TRBJ2-2; tentatively, D is TRBD1 (6 bases). Per germline, CDR1 SGHTS and CDR2 YDEGEE. The CDR3 totals 18 residues. Deletions cut 0 bases from V and 7 bases from J, with 22 bases between.